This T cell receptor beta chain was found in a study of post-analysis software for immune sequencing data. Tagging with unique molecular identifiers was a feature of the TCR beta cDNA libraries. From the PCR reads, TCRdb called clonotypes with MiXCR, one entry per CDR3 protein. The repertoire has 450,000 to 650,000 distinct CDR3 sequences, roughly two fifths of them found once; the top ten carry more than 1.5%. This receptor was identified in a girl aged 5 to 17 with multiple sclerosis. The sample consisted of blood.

CDR3 sequence: CASSLENRGITEAFF. The CDR3 coding sequence is TGCGCCAGCAGCTTGGAGAATAGGGGGATCACTGAAGCTTTCTTT. The chain carries TRBV5-1 and TRBJ1-1; D is perhaps TRBD1 (6 bases). V was shortened by 0 bases and J by 4 bases, with 13 bases between the two germline ends. This CDR3 spans 15 amino acids. From germline, CDR1 is SGHRS and CDR2 YFSETQ.